The 22 T cell receptor beta chains listed next were all sequenced from one sample in a study of T cell repertoires in cytomegalovirus infection. One entry per CDR3 protein, called by TCRdb with MiXCR from the reads. The table has about 920,000 distinct CDR3 sequences, roughly a third seen once. These receptors lack a known antigen. The sample was cultured CD8+ T cells from PBMCs, taken from culture after CMV antigen stimulation. The receptors shown here come from a human donor in good health (CMV status not recorded). Some clones in this sample may be carry-over from other donors' samples.

The chain recombines TRBV6-2 or TRBV6-3 with TRBJ1-2; possibly TRBD1 for D (6 bases). CDR1 and CDR2 from the germline V gene are MNHEY and SVGEGT. The CDR3 extends over 17 amino acids. Trimming took off 6 bases at V and 4 bases at J, with 24 bases between the two ends. The chain's CDR3 is CASRSRQVTLEGYGYTF. Written as DNA, the CDR3 is TGTGCCAGCAGATCACGACAGGTCACATTGGAAGGCTATGGCTACACCTTC.

The chain joins TRBV19 to TRBJ2-1; 11 positions match TRBD2. The V and J ends lost 5 bases and 8 bases, in that order; junction bases with no gene match: 8. This CDR3 has 15 residues. The V gene's germline CDR1 is LNHDA and CDR2 SQIVND (reference sequence). DNA for the CDR3: TGTGCCAGTAGTGCGGGTAGCGGGGGGGTCGATGAGCAGTTCTTC. It specifies CASSAGSGGVDEQFF.

J is TRBJ2-7 and V is TRBV7-3; TRBD1 is a possible D gene (6 bases). CDR1 SGHTA and CDR2 FQGTGA come from the germline V gene. Trimming removed 3 bases at V and 9 bases at J, with 18 bases between. CDR3 size: 14 residues. The chain's CDR3 is CASSFSARGHGQYF. The DNA of the CDR3 is TGTGCCAGCAGCTTTTCGGCCAGGGGCCACGGGCAGTACTTC.

This clonotype was counted between two and nine times. The chain has TRBV7-6 and TRBJ2-1, with TRBD2 identical over 8 bases. The trim removed 4 bases at V and 8 bases at J, leaving 13 bases unmatched. The CDR3 length is 16 residues. Per germline, CDR1 SGHVS and CDR2 FNYEAQ. Here the CDR3 DNA reads TGTGCCAGCAGCTCCACTGGGACGGGGGGGCAAGATGAGCAGTTCTTC. Its protein product is CASSSTGTGGQDEQFF. Complete variable domain (other parts from reference TRBV7-6 and TRBJ2-1): GAGVSQSPRYKVTKRGQDVALRCDPISGHVSLYWYRQALGQGPEFLTYFNYEAQQDKSGLPNDRFSAERPEGSISTLTIQRTEQRDSAMYRCASSSTGTGGQDEQFFGPGTRLTVL.

Points on this clonotype: Sequence at one end of the junction differs from germline and may be a read error. The DNA of the CDR3 is TGTGCCAGTAGCCCTGGACAGCTATCGGATGGCTACGCCTTC. Encoded protein: CASSPGQLSDGYAF. The chain combines TRBV7-3 with TRBJ1-2, with D perhaps TRBD1 (6 bases). CDR1 is SGHTA, CDR2 FQGTGA, per germline. The length of the CDR3 is 14 residues.

This clonotype was picked up many times. This rearrangement joins TRBV6-1 to TRBJ1-1; no clear D gene. Germline values: CDR1 MNHNS, CDR2 SASEGT. The CDR3 consists of 14 residues. Trimming cost V 4 bases and J 7 bases, with 16 bases left between them. Written as DNA, the CDR3 is TGTGCCAGCAGTGGATCCCGGGATGATTTTGAAGCTTTCTTT. Translation gives CASSGSRDDFEAFF.

There are many counts of this clonotype. The chain recombines TRBV7-6 with TRBJ2-3; D uncertain. The germline V gene has CDR1 SGHVS and CDR2 FNYEAQ. This CDR3 contains 18 residues. Trimming removed 1 base at V and 0 bases at J, with 17 bases between. The CDR3 DNA follows: TGTGCCAGCAGCTTAGGGCTTACCTACATTACTAGCACAGATACGCAGTATTTT. Amino acids: CASSLGLTYITSTDTQYF.

This clonotype has a handful of counts. The chain carries TRBV4-1 and TRBJ2-1; perhaps TRBD2 as D (6 bases). CDR1 is MGHRA and CDR2 is YSYEKL in the germline V gene. This CDR3 contains 16 residues. V was trimmed by 1 base and J by 8 bases, leaving 18 bases between them. The CDR3 protein is CASSQGASVLVDEQFF. DNA of the CDR3: TGCGCCAGCAGCCAAGGGGCTAGCGTACTTGTTGATGAGCAGTTCTTC.

This clonotype was counted once. The V and J genes are TRBV12-3 or TRBV12-4 and TRBJ2-1, with 7 bases identical to TRBD1. The CDR3 has 15 residues. Trimming cost V 6 bases and J 5 bases; bases outside gene matches: 10. The CDR3: CASSLTGFPNNEQFF. The CDR3 DNA reads TGTGCCAGCAGCCTGACAGGGTTCCCCAACAATGAGCAGTTCTTC.

There are a few counts of this clonotype. This chain uses TRBV7-6 with TRBJ2-1; 8 bases agree with TRBD2. CDR1 is SGHVS and CDR2 is FNYEAQ in the germline V gene. V was pared by 2 bases and J by 3 bases, with 12 bases of the junction left unmatched. There are 18 residues in the CDR3. The CDR3 DNA is TGTGCCAGCAGCTTAACCCCCCCCGGGCGGGGGGACTACAATGAGCAGTTCTTC. It yields the protein CASSLTPPGRGDYNEQFF.

A word on this clonotype: The germline gene is not matched at one end of the junction; a read error may be the cause. The V and J genes are TRBV23-1 and TRBJ2-2, with a possible D match to TRBD1 (5 bases). TRBV23-1 is an ORF for which the function is uncertain. The CDR3 is 15 residues long. The CDR3 nucleotides read TGCGCCAGCAGCCAATCAAGGGGATCCACCGGGGAGCTGTTTTTT. It specifies CASSQSRGSTGELFF.

The genes are TRBV5-6 and TRBJ2-1; 7 bases map to TRBD1. Germline V gene lookup returns CDR1 SGHDT and CDR2 YYEEEE. V dropped 3 bases and J dropped 8; count of bases not matched to a gene: 11. The CDR3 loop spans 15 amino acids. CDR3 sequence (DNA): TGTGCCAGCAGCTCCTCCGGGACAGAAGGCTATGAGCAGTTCTTC. It is translated as CASSSSGTEGYEQFF.

This clonotype has just one count. The V gene is TRBV15, the J gene TRBJ2-6; D gene uncertain. This CDR3 has 15 residues. V was shortened by 3 bases and J by 4 bases, with 10 bases between the two germline ends. Germline V gene sequence: CDR1 LNHNV, CDR2 YYDKDF (reference sequence). The CDR3 is CATSRTGRGANVLTF. CDR3 DNA: TGTGCCACCAGCAGGACTGGGCGCGGGGCCAACGTCCTGACTTTC. Looking up the rest from reference TRBV15 and TRBJ2-6 gives the full variable domain: DAMVIQNPRYQVTQFGKPVTLSCSQTLNHNVMYWYQQKSSQAPKLLFHYYDKDFNNEADTPDNFQSRRPNTSFCFLDIRSPGLGDTAMYLCATSRTGRGANVLTFGAGSRLTVL.

V is TRBV7-9 and J is TRBJ2-5; the D gene is possibly TRBD1 (5 bases). With 3 bases removed from V and 3 bases from J, the gap between germline ends came to 8 bases. This CDR3 is 13 amino acids long. Germline lookup yields CDR1 SEHNR and CDR2 FQNEAQ (reference sequence). CDR3 protein: CASSFADKETQYF. The CDR3 DNA is TGTGCCAGCAGCTTCGCGGACAAAGAGACCCAGTACTTC.

The table lists this clonotype with a few counts. The chain recombines TRBV5-1 with TRBJ2-1, with D perhaps TRBD1 or TRBD2 (5 bases each). V lost 1 base, J lost 3 bases, and 14 bases lay in between. The germline V gene has CDR1 SGHRS and CDR2 YFSETQ. This CDR3 region has 16 residues. CDR3 protein: CASSLLTGPRYNEQFF. The DNA for the CDR3 is TGCGCCAGCAGCTTGTTGACGGGGCCACGCTACAATGAGCAGTTCTTC.

Concerning this clonotype: The junction departs from the called germline gene at one end, perhaps through a read error. This chain joins TRBV10-3 and TRBJ1-6; TRBD1 might be the D (6 bases). From germline, CDR1 is ENHRY and CDR2 SYGVKD. CDR3 length: 17 residues. CDR3 region: CAISESTSTGYNSPLYF. CDR3 DNA: TGTGCCATCAGTGAGTCGACCTCGACAGGCTATAATTCACCCCTCTACTTT.

The table lists this clonotype with a few counts. This rearrangement joins TRBV24-1 to TRBJ2-1; a possible D gene is TRBD1 (6 bases). Germline assignment: CDR1 KGHDR and CDR2 SFDVKD. This CDR3 is 14 amino acids long. Trimming took off 7 bases at V and 6 bases at J, with 15 bases between the two ends. The chain's CDR3 is CATSRGSNLNEQFF. The CDR3 DNA sequence: TGTGCCACCAGCAGGGGTTCTAACCTCAATGAGCAGTTCTTC.

V is TRBV27 and J is TRBJ1-2; D uncertain. This CDR3 comprises 15 residues. V was cut by 10 bases and J by 5 bases, with 23 bases left in between. Looked up from germline, CDR1 is MNHEY and CDR2 is SMNVEV (reference sequence). The DNA of the CDR3 is TGTGCCAACAGACACGGGGTCGCCCTAGGGTATGGCTACACCTTC. The encoded protein is CANRHGVALGYGYTF.

The chain is built from TRBV6-2 or TRBV6-3 and TRBJ2-7, with D maybe TRBD1 (6 bases). Germline V gene sequence: CDR1 MNHEY, CDR2 SVGEGT. This CDR3 is 16 amino acids long. V gave up 5 bases and J gave up 3 bases, with 20 bases separating them. CDR3: CASSQIQGLRSYEQYV. The DNA for the CDR3 is TGTGCCAGCAGTCAAATTCAGGGGCTCCGGAGCTACGAGCAGTACGTC.

The V call is TRBV10-3, the J call TRBJ2-7; 10 bases are a match to TRBD1. The CDR3 contains 15 residues. V trimming: 4 bases; J trimming: 5 bases; junction bases outside the gene matches: 8. Germline CDR1 is ENHRY and CDR2 is SYGVKD. The CDR3 DNA reads TGTGCCATCAGTGTTGACAGGGGGCGGTTGGACGAGCAGTACGTC. Residues: CAISVDRGRLDEQYV.

The table lists this clonotype with a few counts. The chain joins TRBV28 to TRBJ1-2; tentatively, D is TRBD1 (5 bases). Germline values: CDR1 MDHEN, CDR2 SYDVKM. Trimming took off 7 bases at V and 4 bases at J, with 13 bases between the two ends. CDR3 length: 13 residues. The CDR3 nucleotides read TGTGCCAGCATGGAGGGGACCTTCTATGGCTACACCTTC. Its translation: CASMEGTFYGYTF.

Turning to this clonotype: At one end the junction does not follow the germline gene, possibly because of a read error. The chain uses TRBV5-6 and TRBJ2-2; TRBD1 is a possible D gene (5 bases). Germline V gene data show CDR1 as SGHDT and CDR2 as YYEEEE. The CDR3 consists of 15 residues. The CDR3 protein is CTSSLLQANTGELFF. CDR3 nucleotides: TGTACCAGCAGCTTGTTACAGGCGAACACCGGGGAGCTGTTTTTT.